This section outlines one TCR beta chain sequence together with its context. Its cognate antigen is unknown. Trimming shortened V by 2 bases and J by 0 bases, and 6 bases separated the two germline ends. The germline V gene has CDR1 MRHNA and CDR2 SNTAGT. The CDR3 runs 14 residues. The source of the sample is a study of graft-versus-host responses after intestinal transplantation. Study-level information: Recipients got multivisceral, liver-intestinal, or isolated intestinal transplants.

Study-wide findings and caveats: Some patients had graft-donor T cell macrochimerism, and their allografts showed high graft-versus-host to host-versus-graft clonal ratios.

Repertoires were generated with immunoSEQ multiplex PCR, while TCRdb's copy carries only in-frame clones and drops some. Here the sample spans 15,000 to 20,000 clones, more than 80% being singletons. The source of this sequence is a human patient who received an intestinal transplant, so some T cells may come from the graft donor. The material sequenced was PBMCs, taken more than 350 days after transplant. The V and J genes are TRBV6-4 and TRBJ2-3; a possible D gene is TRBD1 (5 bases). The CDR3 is CASSDRGSTDTQYF. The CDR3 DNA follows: TGTGCCAGCAGTGACAGGGGAAGCACAGATACGCAGTATTTT.